The source of this T cell receptor beta chain is a study of graft-versus-host responses after intestinal transplantation. Background on the study: Each recipient received a multivisceral, liver-intestinal, or isolated intestinal graft. General study findings and limits: Investigators detected GvH clones in recipient marrow, with some emerging earlier in ileum or blood.

Trimming shortened V by 6 bases and J by 4 bases, and 15 bases separated the two germline ends. Germline loops: CDR1 MNHEY, CDR2 SMNVEV (reference sequence). There are 14 residues in the CDR3. The sample holds one count of this clone. The antigen is not known. Sequencing used immunoSEQ multiplex PCR; TCRdb keeps in-frame clones, though not all of them. Of over 100,000 clones in the sample, about 90% were seen once. J is TRBJ2-5 and V is TRBV27; D is ambiguous. Here the sequenced sample was unstimulated CD4+ T cells sorted from spleen or lymph node cells, taken before intestinal transplant. This clonotype was sampled from a human donor who received an intestinal transplant. In nucleotides, the CDR3 is TGTGCCAGCAGCCCCCGTCCGACTCGAGAGACCCAGTACTTC. Its translation: CASSPRPTRETQYF.